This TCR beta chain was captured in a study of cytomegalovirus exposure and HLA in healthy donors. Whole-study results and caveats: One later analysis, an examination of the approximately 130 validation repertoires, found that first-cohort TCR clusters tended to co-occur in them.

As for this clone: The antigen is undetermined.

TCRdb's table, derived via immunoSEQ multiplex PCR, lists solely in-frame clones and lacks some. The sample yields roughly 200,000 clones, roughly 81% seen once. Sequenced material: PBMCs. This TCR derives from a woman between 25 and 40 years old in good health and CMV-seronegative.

The CDR3 DNA sequence: TGCGCCAGCACCTCGGACAGGGGGCTTGATGGCTACACCTTC. It encodes CASTSDRGLDGYTF. This chain links TRBV5-1 with TRBJ1-2; 11 bases agree with TRBD1. There are 14 residues in the CDR3. Germline values: CDR1 SGHRS, CDR2 YFSETQ. V was clipped by 6 bases and J by 6 bases; unmatched bases: 7.